This TCR beta chain was captured by sequencing in a study of technical replicates of blood from a few donors. Profiling relied on immunoSEQ multiplex PCR, and the TCRdb table lists in-frame clones only, not all of them. The sample records about 79,000 clones, 94% being singletons. The CDR3 is 20 residues long. With 2 bases clipped from V and 0 bases from J, the junction kept 17 bases outside the gene matches. CDR1 and CDR2 (germline): MNHNS, SASEGT. This clone was seen once. The clonotype was recovered from a human donor in good health. This chain uses TRBV6-1 with TRBJ1-1, with 8 bases lining up with TRBD1. The sequencing input was T cells isolated from PBMCs. CDR3 region: CASSEPPTRQGLPMNTEAFF. The CDR3 nucleotides read TGTGCCAGCAGTGAACCCCCAACCCGACAGGGGCTACCCATGAACACTGAAGCTTTCTTT.